This T cell receptor beta chain was retrieved from a study of T cells after yellow fever vaccination. Germline V gives CDR1 SGHRS, CDR2 YFSETQ. Trimming took off 4 bases at V and 0 bases at J, with 10 bases between the two ends. The CDR3 sequence is 14 residues long. Generation of TCR cDNA used 5'RACE template switching (which added a universal primer site and UMIs). Each CDR3 protein is one row after TCRdb ran MiXCR on the 5' RACE reads. Here the sample spans 46,000 or so distinct CDR3 sequences, approximately 6.3% being singletons. In this sample, this clonotype turned up a few times. General study results and limits: Abundant bulk-derived clonotypes could contaminate FACS-sorted repertoires.

The source material was PBMCs, either bulk or a sorted T-cell subset (CD4+, CD8+, memory, or dextramer-sorted; not recorded which), sampled 45 days after the yellow fever booster vaccination. The source of this sequence is a man in his thirties or forties who received the YFV17D yellow fever vaccine. The chain employs TRBV5-1 and TRBJ2-5; D call uncertain. CDR3 loop: CASSRTSHQETQYF. As DNA, the CDR3 is TGCGCCAGCAGCCGTACAAGCCACCAAGAGACCCAGTACTTC.